This is a list of T cell receptor beta chains from one sample in a study of graft-versus-host responses after intestinal transplantation. Some clones are missing from TCRdb's copy, which holds only in-frame ones; the method was immunoSEQ multiplex PCR. The data contain around 20,000 clones, approximately 46% of them singletons. The specimen comprised alloreactive CD4+ T cells from a mixed lymphocyte reaction culture, sampled before intestinal transplant. All receptors derive from a human patient who received an intestinal transplant. The CDR3 runs from the conserved cysteine through the conserved F or W. A D gene is named only where the DNA matches it firmly. The size entry is marked missing in some rows and otherwise reads once, few, many or a size class.

clone_size	j_call	v_call	d_call	cdr3_aa	cdr3_nt
-	TRBJ1-4	TRBV6-5	TRBD1	CASSGQVATNEKLFF	TGTGCCAGTAGTGGACAGGTCGCAACTAATGAAAAACTGTTTTTT
-	TRBJ1-5	TRBV18	-	CASSPDLRQPQHF	TGTGCCAGCTCACCGGATTTGCGGCAGCCCCAGCATTTT
-	TRBJ1-2	TRBV9	-	CASSVGMNSNYGYTF	TGTGCCAGCAGCGTCGGTATGAACTCTAACTATGGCTACACCTTC
few	TRBJ1-4	TRBV6-5	TRBD1	CASSNDRATNEKLFF	TGTGCCAGCAGTAACGACAGGGCGACTAATGAAAAACTGTTTTTT
few	TRBJ2-5	TRBV5-1	TRBD2	CASSPGGGSQETQYF	TGCGCCAGCAGCCCCGGCGGGGGGAGTCAAGAGACCCAGTACTTC
few	TRBJ1-2	TRBV29-1	TRBD1	CSVAAGGYGYTF	TGCAGCGTTGCGGCAGGGGGTTATGGCTACACCTTC
-	TRBJ1-3	TRBV7-9	TRBD1	CASSGTAGNTIYF	TGTGCCAGCAGCGGGACAGCTGGAAACACCATATATTTT
few	TRBJ2-2	TRBV5-6	-	CASSLDPSGELFF	TGTGCCAGCAGCCTGGATCCATCCGGGGAGCTGTTTTTT
-	TRBJ2-7	TRBV5-4	TRBD2	CASSFGGGTYEQYF	TGTGCCAGCAGCTTCGGCGGGGGGACATACGAGCAGTACTTC
-	TRBJ2-3	TRBV7-3	-	CASSLKAGRTDTQYF	TGTGCCAGCAGCTTAAAGGCGGGGCGCACAGATACGCAGTATTTT
-	TRBJ2-1	TRBV7-2	-	CASSSPVGVGSYNEQFF	TGTGCCAGCAGCTCTCCCGTCGGGGTTGGCTCCTACAATGAGCAGTTCTTC
-	TRBJ1-5	TRBV2	-	CASSEGQLSNQPQHF	TGTGCCAGCAGTGAAGGACAGCTTAGCAATCAGCCCCAGCATTTT
-	TRBJ2-3	TRBV5-6	-	CASRGLGAGTDTQYF	TGTGCCAGCCGGGGATTGGGGGCTGGGACAGATACGCAGTATTTT
-	TRBJ2-7	TRBV10-3	TRBD1	CAGRTGEAYEQYF	TGTGCCGGAAGGACAGGGGAGGCCTACGAGCAGTACTTC
-	TRBJ2-5	TRBV5-1	-	CASSLASGQETQYF	TGCGCCAGCAGCTTGGCCTCGGGGCAAGAGACCCAGTACTTC
-	TRBJ1-1	TRBV4-1	-	CASSQVFGGMGLYTEAFF	TGCGCCAGCAGCCAAGTGTTCGGGGGGATGGGTCTGTACACTGAAGCTTTCTTT
few	TRBJ2-7	TRBV21-1	-	CASSNGQVGYEQYF	TGTGCCAGCAGCAACGGACAGGTCGGCTACGAGCAGTACTTC
few	TRBJ2-2	TRBV10-3	TRBD1	CAISPKQGANTGELFF	TGTGCCATCAGTCCGAAACAGGGGGCGAATACCGGGGAGCTGTTTTTT
-	TRBJ2-5	TRBV5-1	-	CASSLVSGSGTQYF	TGCGCCAGCAGCTTGGTGAGCGGTAGCGGGACCCAGTACTTC
few	TRBJ2-4	TRBV6-5	-	CASTSRGAKNIQYF	TGTGCCAGCACCTCCCGGGGGGCCAAAAACATTCAGTACTTC
few	TRBJ2-7	TRBV18	-	CASSPGRGTSYEQYF	TGTGCCAGCTCACCGGGGCGGGGAACCTCCTACGAGCAGTACTTC
-	TRBJ2-5	TRBV11-3	TRBD2	CASSLWGGETQYF	TGTGCCAGCAGCTTATGGGGGGGAGAGACCCAGTACTTC
few	TRBJ2-2	TRBV10-3	-	CAITTGNTGELFF	TGTGCCATCACCACAGGGAACACCGGGGAGCTGTTTTTT
-	TRBJ2-1	TRBV10-3	TRBD1	CAITSSRDRNNEQFF	TGTGCCATCACCTCGAGCCGGGACAGGAACAATGAGCAGTTCTTC
-	TRBJ2-5	TRBV2	-	CASSGNPGVLMETQYF	TGTGCCAGCAGTGGGAATCCAGGGGTGCTAATGGAGACCCAGTACTTC
-	TRBJ1-5	TRBV19	-	CASSKHSLAGSNQPQHF	TGTGCCAGTAGTAAGCATTCTTTGGCAGGGAGCAATCAGCCCCAGCATTTT
-	TRBJ2-2	TRBV5-1	TRBD2	CASRPQGAGDNTGELFF	TGCGCCAGCAGACCCCAGGGAGCGGGGGATAACACCGGGGAGCTGTTTTTT
few	TRBJ2-3	TRBV5-1	TRBD1	CASSLWTGVTDTQYF	TGCGCCAGCAGCTTGTGGACAGGGGTCACAGATACGCAGTATTTT
-	TRBJ1-5	TRBV7-2	TRBD1	CASSLFRTGGNQPQHF	TGTGCCAGCAGCTTGTTCCGGACAGGGGGCAATCAGCCCCAGCATTTT
-	TRBJ1-2	TRBV10-3	-	CAIREGFWALNYGYTF	TGTGCCATCAGAGAGGGGTTTTGGGCCCTTAACTATGGCTACACCTTC
-	TRBJ2-7	TRBV21-1	-	CASSAIGTPGCEQYF	TGTGCCAGCAGCGCAATCGGGACTCCGGGCTGCGAGCAGTACTTC
-	TRBJ2-7	TRBV18	TRBD2	CASSPRNPGGDEQYF	TGTGCCAGCTCACCACGGAACCCGGGAGGCGACGAGCAGTACTTC
few	TRBJ2-5	TRBV11-2	-	CASSSKTVPPLKTQYF	TGTGCCAGCAGCTCAAAGACAGTCCCGCCTCTAAAGACCCAGTACTTC
-	TRBJ1-1	TRBV2	-	CASSLVQVNTEAFF	TGTGCCAGCAGTTTGGTACAGGTGAACACTGAAGCTTTCTTT
-	TRBJ1-1	TRBV7-3	-	CASSEDRTNGEAFF	TGTGCCAGCAGCGAGGACAGAACCAACGGAGAAGCTTTCTTT
-	TRBJ2-2	TRBV6-5	TRBD1	CASSGTGRELFF	TGTGCCAGCAGTGGGACAGGGAGGGAGCTGTTTTTT
few	TRBJ2-7	TRBV6-5	-	CASSYPNKYEQYF	TGTGCCAGCAGTTACCCTAATAAGTACGAGCAGTACTTC
few	TRBJ1-1	TRBV2	TRBD1	CASSTQGAYTEAFF	TGTGCCAGCAGTACCCAGGGGGCGTACACTGAAGCTTTCTTT
-	TRBJ1-3	TRBV10-2	-	CASSRDFIDTIYF	TGCGCCAGCAGTCGCGACTTTATAGACACCATATATTTT
-	TRBJ2-7	TRBV5-4	-	CASSLGGASTYEQYF	TGTGCCAGCAGCTTGGGCGGGGCGTCTACCTACGAGCAGTACTTC
once	TRBJ2-1	TRBV5-1	TRBD1	CASSLRDRGYNEQFF	TGCGCCAGCAGCTTGCGGGACAGGGGGTACAATGAGCAGTTCTTC
-	TRBJ1-6	TRBV18	-	CASSPQGSSPLHF	TGTGCCAGCTCACCCCAGGGGAGTTCACCCCTCCACTTT
few	TRBJ1-3	TRBV5-6	TRBD1	CASSFYRGGNTIYF	TGTGCCAGCAGCTTCTACAGGGGTGGAAACACCATATATTTT
-	TRBJ2-5	TRBV7-3	TRBD1	CASSFTGTGVGDLYF	TGTGCCAGCAGCTTTACCGGGACAGGGGTGGGTGATTTGTACTTC
-	TRBJ1-2	TRBV5-1	-	CASSSTGDYGYTF	TGCGCCAGCAGCTCCACAGGCGACTATGGCTACACCTTC
-	TRBJ1-1	TRBV7-9	-	CASSSGTEAFF	TGTGCCAGCAGCTCGGGCACTGAAGCTTTCTTT
medium-sized	TRBJ2-7	TRBV6-6	TRBD2	CASSYAGDSYEQYF	TGTGCCAGCAGTTACGCGGGGGACTCCTACGAGCAGTACTTC
-	TRBJ1-5	TRBV10-3	TRBD1	CASQGLSNQPQHF	TGTGCCTCACAGGGGTTAAGCAATCAGCCCCAGCATTTT
-	TRBJ2-5	TRBV18	TRBD2	CASSPGLAGETQYF	TGTGCCAGCTCACCTGGACTAGCTGGAGAGACCCAGTACTTC
-	TRBJ1-2	TRBV6-6	TRBD1	CASRDTGARYGYTF	TGTGCCAGCAGGGATACAGGGGCGCGCTATGGCTACACCTTC